The text below deals with one T cell receptor (beta chain). This receptor's antigen is unknown. No per-base quality is available; no much larger clone lies one base away. TCR beta CDR3 regions were amplified by multiplex PCR using the immunoSEQ immune profiling system, following the manufacturer's instructions. An Illumina NextSeq system was used for sequencing. The study's own analysis went as follows. Sequence data were processed on the immunoSEQ Analyzer platform, and clonality was calculated as the square root of Simpson's index of productive rearrangements. V and J usage similarity was measured by Jensen-Shannon distance, and CDR3 generation probabilities were computed with OLGA. Shared CDR3 sequences were searched against the immuneACCESS database (August 2020) and VDJdb (December 2020). As stored in TCRdb, this immuneACCESS dataset retains in-frame rearrangements with V and J assigned. A fraction of the clones does not appear; measured against another copy, unresolved V genes explain less than half of the discrepancy, and the remainder lacks a known reason. The DNA gave D and trimming, while V, J and clone size come from that table. The sample contains some 10,000 clones, 99% of them found a single time. 0.35% to 0.5% of the sample is taken by the ten largest.

This sample is drawn from a study of monozygotic twins with cystic fibrosis (dated by TCRdb to about 2021). With respect to the entire study: Barcoded libraries were prepared with about 16 PCR cycles from around 2.8 micrograms of fragmented DNA. The cohort included ten female and six male twin pairs, mostly children and adolescents, aged roughly 2.0 to 36.4 years with a median of approximately 8.2 years. The study compared TCR beta repertoires within and between 16 monozygotic twin pairs with cystic fibrosis to assess genetic influence on V and J gene usage. Data for three of the twin pairs had already been reported earlier in a different context. On the day blood was drawn, the twins' weight-for-height and FEVPerc (FEV1 disease centile) were ranked against those of the 1,060 cohort participants.

Overall study outcomes, separate from this receptor: Only a small cohort was studied, and no association of shared CDR3 numbers with age, concordance or disease severity was found. Simpson clonality was generally low (median approximately 0.0091), suggesting a naive-dominated repertoire, with higher clonality in the most severely affected patients. Monozygotic CF twin pairs shared significantly more nucleotide-identical clonotypes within each pair than unrelated CF individuals shared with one another (P = 0.000026, Mann-Whitney). V gene usage was most similar to the co-twin in 13 of 16 pairs, and J usage was most similar to the co-twin in 8 of 16 pairs, which suggests genetic constraints.

The twin pairs came from the European Cystic Fibrosis Twin and Sibling Study Cohort, which recruited patients from over a hundred CF clinics across 14 European countries. Both zygosity and CFTR genotype were checked in-house, and zygosity was tested with multiplex PCR across nine short tandem repeat loci. Peripheral blood was sampled from each twin, and clinical parameters were recorded on the day of blood sampling. Genomic DNA was isolated from peripheral blood cells with phenol/chloroform and kept in TE buffer at 4 degrees C. Including cysteine and phenylalanine, the CDR3 has 14 amino acids. Only the CDR3 DNA is retained, 42 bases long and in frame from the first base. The germline V gene encodes CDR1 SQVTM and CDR2 ANQGSEA. V gives up 7 bases and J gives up 0 bases, and the segment between their germline ends measures 16 bases.

The receptor was isolated from a man aged 18 to 30 with cystic fibrosis. The chain is assembled from TRBV29-1 and TRBJ2-7; the D region possibly corresponds to TRBD1 (6 bases align). The specimen sequenced was blood. The DNA reads TGCAGCGCCCTTCGGGACATAAACTCCTACGAGCAGTACTTC. Translation gives CSALRDINSYEQYF.